A selection of T cell receptor beta chains follows, all from one sample in a study of cytomegalovirus exposure and HLA in healthy donors. Profiling relied on immunoSEQ multiplex PCR, and the TCRdb table lists in-frame clones only, not all of them. This sample has over 250,000 clones, with 70% to 90% found just once. Sequencing input: PBMCs. Every receptor here comes from a man aged 40-55 years in good health and CMV-seropositive. CDR3s include the opening cysteine and the closing phenylalanine or tryptophan. A D gene is named only where the DNA matches it firmly. Clone sizes are given selectively: once, few, many, or a class where the clone is expanded.

V	size	length	D	J	CDR3	DNA
TRBV7-7	few	13	.	TRBJ2-5	CASAISEQGTQYF	TGTGCTAGCGCGATCTCGGAGCAAGGGACCCAGTACTTC
TRBV28	.	16	.	TRBJ2-7	CASFSPRQANSYEQYF	TGTGCCAGCTTCTCCCCCCGACAGGCGAACTCCTACGAGCAGTACTTC
TRBV7-2	.	14	TRBD1	TRBJ1-4	CASSWGQGSEKLFF	TGTGCCAGCAGCTGGGGACAGGGGAGCGAAAAACTGTTTTTT
TRBV5-1	.	14	.	TRBJ1-1	CASSLDTLNTEAFF	TGCGCCAGCAGCTTGGACACCCTGAACACTGAAGCTTTCTTT
TRBV4-1	.	15	.	TRBJ1-5	CASSLGPRVDQPQHF	TGCGCCAGCAGCCTCGGTCCCAGGGTCGACCAGCCCCAGCATTTT
TRBV9	.	18	.	TRBJ1-1	CASSGAGASGIGGTEAFF	TGTGCCAGCAGTGGGGCGGGGGCCTCGGGGATAGGAGGCACTGAAGCTTTCTTT
TRBV2	.	16	TRBD2	TRBJ2-3	CASSENPTSGTDTQYF	TGTGCCAGCAGTGAAAACCCGACTAGCGGCACAGATACGCAGTATTTT
TRBV28	.	16	.	TRBJ1-2	CASSSIPLGVVYGYTF	TGTGCCAGCAGTTCCATCCCCTTGGGAGTGGTATATGGCTACACCTTC
TRBV7-3	.	12	.	TRBJ2-1	CASSLQGNEQFF	TGTGCCAGCAGCTTACAGGGTAATGAGCAGTTCTTC
TRBV19	.	13	.	TRBJ2-7	CASSVDTSYEQYF	TGTGCCAGTAGTGTTGACACTTCCTACGAGCAGTACTTC
TRBV2	.	15	.	TRBJ1-1	CASSEGGGRGTEAFF	TGTGCCAGCAGTGAAGGAGGGGGGAGGGGCACTGAAGCTTTCTTT
TRBV11-3	.	14	.	TRBJ2-1	CASSLRGSYNEQFF	TGTGCCAGCAGCTTGCGGGGATCCTACAATGAGCAGTTCTTC
TRBV11-3	.	13	TRBD1	TRBJ1-1	CASSLGRGTEAFF	TGTGCCAGCAGCTTAGGCAGGGGGACTGAAGCTTTCTTT
TRBV27	.	16	TRBD2	TRBJ2-7	CASSFAYGGLAREQYF	TGTGCCAGCAGTTTCGCCTATGGGGGACTAGCGAGAGAGCAGTACTTC
TRBV30	.	13	.	TRBJ1-2	CAWSRERQFGYTF	TGTGCCTGGAGTCGGGAGCGTCAGTTCGGCTACACCTTC
TRBV20-1	.	11	TRBD2	TRBJ2-7	CSAGTTYEQYF	TGCAGCGCCGGGACTACCTACGAGCAGTACTTC
TRBV30	.	13	.	TRBJ2-7	CAWTGVASYEQYF	TGTGCCTGGACGGGAGTCGCCTCCTACGAGCAGTACTTC
TRBV9	.	14	.	TRBJ1-1	CASSVAPRNTEAFF	TGTGCCAGCAGCGTAGCACCCAGGAACACTGAAGCTTTCTTT
TRBV6-5	.	15	.	TRBJ1-2	CASARQGPTNYGYTF	TGTGCCAGCGCGAGGCAGGGGCCTACTAACTATGGCTACACCTTC
TRBV25-1	.	12	.	TRBJ2-7	CASSEYRDEQYF	TGTGCCAGCAGTGAATACAGGGACGAGCAGTACTTC
TRBV5-1	.	16	TRBD1	TRBJ2-7	CASSSRAQGDPHEQYF	TGCGCCAGCAGCTCCCGCGCTCAGGGGGATCCCCACGAGCAGTACTTC
TRBV7-9	.	14	.	TRBJ2-5	CASSDRDTQETQYF	TGTGCCAGCAGCGACCGGGACACCCAAGAGACCCAGTACTTC
TRBV10-3	.	13	.	TRBJ1-4	CAIRDSRNEKLFF	TGTGCCATCAGGGACAGCCGTAATGAAAAACTGTTTTTT
TRBV30	.	15	.	TRBJ2-2	CAWSYRVSNTGELFF	TGTGCCTGGAGTTACAGGGTCTCGAACACCGGGGAGCTGTTTTTT
TRBV4-1	.	15	TRBD1	TRBJ1-5	CASSHSLGGLQPQHF	TGCGCCAGCAGCCACTCCTTAGGGGGCCTTCAGCCCCAGCATTTT
TRBV7-3	.	14	.	TRBJ2-7	CASSLSAGNYEQYF	TGTGCCAGCAGCTTAAGTGCAGGGAACTACGAGCAGTACTTC
TRBV19	.	17	TRBD1	TRBJ1-4	CASENRDRGLSNEKLFF	TGTGCCAGTGAAAACCGGGACAGGGGGCTGTCTAATGAAAAACTGTTTTTT
TRBV18	.	15	.	TRBJ2-5	CASSPSKGHTETQYF	TGTGCCAGCTCACCGTCAAAGGGACATACGGAGACCCAGTACTTC
TRBV2	.	15	TRBD1	TRBJ2-2	CASRTQGAVTGELFF	TGTGCCAGCCGGACCCAGGGGGCGGTTACCGGGGAGCTGTTTTTT
TRBV6-5	.	14	.	TRBJ2-5	CASSYVAGIETQYF	TGTGCCAGCAGTTACGTCGCGGGGATAGAGACCCAGTACTTC
TRBV4-2	.	16	.	TRBJ2-5	CASSQALAGPQETQYF	TGTGCCAGCAGCCAAGCGCTGGCGGGACCCCAAGAGACCCAGTACTTC
TRBV6-6	.	15	.	TRBJ2-3	CASSYRRDGTDTQYF	TGTGCCAGCAGTTATAGGCGGGACGGCACAGATACGCAGTATTTT
TRBV9	.	15	TRBD2	TRBJ2-3	CASSGGTTRADTQYF	TGTGCCAGCAGCGGAGGGACTACTCGGGCAGATACGCAGTATTTT
TRBV13	.	17	.	TRBJ2-2	CASSSRWTDANTGELFF	TGTGCCAGCAGCTCTCGTTGGACAGACGCGAACACCGGGGAGCTGTTTTTT
TRBV5-6	.	15	TRBD2	TRBJ2-3	CASSLPGGFTDTQYF	TGTGCCAGCAGCTTGCCGGGAGGGTTTACAGATACGCAGTATTTT
TRBV11-2	.	15	.	TRBJ2-3	CASSFTGEGTDTQYF	TGTGCCAGCAGCTTTACAGGGGAGGGCACAGATACGCAGTATTTT
TRBV5-1	.	12	.	TRBJ2-3	CASSLPGDTQYF	TGCGCCAGCAGCTTGCCAGGGGATACGCAGTATTTT
TRBV7-3	.	13	TRBD1	TRBJ1-1	CASSFTGATEAFF	TGTGCCAGCAGCTTCACAGGGGCCACTGAAGCTTTCTTT
TRBV4-2	.	15	TRBD2	TRBJ2-2	CASSPLAANTGELFF	TGTGCCAGCAGCCCCCTAGCGGCCAACACCGGGGAGCTGTTTTTT
TRBV7-3	.	15	TRBD1	TRBJ2-1	CASSSGQGAFFEQFF	TGTGCCAGCAGCTCAGGACAGGGGGCTTTTTTTGAGCAGTTCTTC
TRBV18	.	14	TRBD1	TRBJ1-2	CASSRTGRDYGYTF	TGTGCCAGCTCACGGACAGGGAGGGACTATGGCTACACCTTC
TRBV10-3	.	13	.	TRBJ2-7	CAISDQGSYEQYF	TGTGCCATCAGTGACCAGGGCTCCTACGAGCAGTACTTC
TRBV6-5	.	16	.	TRBJ1-6	CASSYSRTLYNSPLHF	TGTGCCAGCAGTTACTCTCGGACACTATATAATTCACCCCTCCACTTT
TRBV28	.	15	.	TRBJ2-7	CASSLDDRISYEQYF	TGTGCCAGCAGCCTCGACGACAGGATCTCCTACGAGCAGTACTTC
TRBV28	few	15	TRBD1	TRBJ1-3	CASWPRTGPGNTIYF	TGTGCCAGCTGGCCTCGGACAGGGCCAGGAAACACCATATATTTT
TRBV6-5	.	14	TRBD1	TRBJ1-2	CASSSEGANYGYTF	TGTGCCAGCAGTTCCGAGGGGGCCAACTATGGCTACACCTTC
TRBV28	.	12	.	TRBJ1-1	CASRVDRREAFF	TGTGCCAGCAGAGTCGACAGGCGCGAAGCTTTCTTT
TRBV2	.	14	TRBD2	TRBJ2-1	CASKPGLVRNEQFF	TGTGCCAGCAAACCGGGACTAGTGCGGAATGAGCAGTTCTTC
TRBV25-1	.	14	.	TRBJ1-6	CASSELVSGSPLHF	TGTGCCAGCAGTGAACTGGTTAGCGGTTCACCCCTCCACTTT
TRBV9	.	15	TRBD2	TRBJ2-7	CASSGVLAGAGEQYF	TGTGCCAGCAGCGGCGTACTAGCGGGAGCTGGCGAGCAGTACTTC
TRBV7-9	.	12	.	TRBJ1-2	CASSLGDYGYTF	TGTGCCAGCAGCTTAGGAGACTATGGCTACACCTTC
TRBV11-2	.	14	TRBD1	TRBJ1-3	CASRPTGAGNTIYF	TGTGCCAGCAGACCCACAGGGGCTGGAAACACCATATATTTT